The clone carrying this T cell receptor beta chain has more than one count but fewer than ten. Its matching antigen is unknown. Unique molecular identifiers were incorporated during preparation of the TCRbeta library. TCRdb reprocessed the PCR reads via MiXCR and lists one record per CDR3 protein. The table has under 450,000 distinct CDR3 sequences, roughly 17% seen once. This record belongs to a study of T-cell reconstitution after alpha-beta-depleted transplantation in children. Findings and caveats of the study: Alpha-beta T cells about two months after transplant reportedly derived from several hundred expanded graft clones.

The source is a boy in the first two years of life who had a stem cell transplant for Wiskott-Aldrich syndrome, so the T cells may come from the graft donor. Specimen: PBMCs, mostly from graft donor cells, collected 360 days after TCRalphabeta/CD19-depleted stem cell transplant.

CDR3 in DNA: TGTGCCAGTAGTACGACAGGGGTTACAGATACGCAGTATTTT. Protein product: CASSTTGVTDTQYF. The chain links TRBV19 to TRBJ2-3, with 8 nucleotides matching TRBD1. The CDR3 spans 14 residues. V was pared by 4 bases and J by 3 bases, with 3 bases of the junction left unmatched. Germline V gene sequence: CDR1 LNHDA, CDR2 SQIVND (reference sequence).